The 9 T cell receptor beta chains in this list originate from one sample, sequenced in a study of blood T cell repertoires in COVID-19. Assay used: immunoSEQ multiplex PCR; TCRdb lists only in-frame clones, some missing. Among over 150,000 clones listed, roughly 94% were seen once. The specimen sequenced was peripheral blood. Receptors were obtained from a man aged 30 to 45 with COVID-19, enrolled during active disease.

The J gene is TRBJ1-2, the V gene TRBV5-1, with TRBD1 identical over 8 bases. J lost 4 bases, V lost 1 base, and 6 bases had no gene match. Germline-derived CDR1 and CDR2 are SGHRS and YFSETQ. This CDR3 contains 15 residues. The CDR3 is CASSLQTGDGYGYTF. Here the CDR3 DNA reads TGCGCCAGCAGCTTGCAGACAGGGGACGGCTATGGCTACACCTTC.

CDR3 amino acids: CASSRDGRGAGGYTF. CDR3 bases: TGTGCCAGCAGCCGCGATGGGAGGGGGGCTGGAGGCTACACCTTC. The J gene is TRBJ1-2, the V gene TRBV5-4, with D possibly being TRBD1 (6 bases). V lost 4 bases, J lost 8 bases, and 21 bases lay in between. Germline V gene sequence: CDR1 SGHNT, CDR2 YYREEE (reference sequence). The CDR3 spans 15 residues.

The rearrangement links TRBV28 to TRBJ1-2, with 8 bases fitting TRBD1. The CDR3 sequence is 12 residues long. CDR1 and CDR2 from the germline V gene are MDHEN and SYDVKM. J lost 3 bases, V lost 10 bases, and 4 bases had no gene match. CDR3 sequence reads: CAISGGHYGYTF. CDR3 nucleotide sequence: TGTGCCATCTCAGGGGGCCACTATGGCTACACCTTC.

The chain employs TRBV6-5 and TRBJ2-3; D possibly corresponds to TRBD1 (6 bases). V lost 1 base, J lost 3 bases, and 11 bases lay in between. This CDR3 comprises 15 residues. Germline CDR1 and CDR2: MNHEY and SVGAGI. CDR3 sequence: CASSYLRDTTDTQYF. Here the CDR3 DNA reads TGTGCCAGCAGTTACTTACGGGACACAACAGATACGCAGTATTTT.

The chain recombines TRBV5-1 with TRBJ2-5, with D tentatively TRBD2 (6 bases). The length of the CDR3 is 18 residues. CDR1 SGHRS and CDR2 YFSETQ come from the germline V gene. V shed 0 bases and J shed 4 bases, with 22 bases lying between them. The CDR3 sequence is CASSLGFLALGSRETQYF. Written as DNA, the CDR3 is TGCGCCAGCAGCTTGGGGTTCCTAGCGCTGGGGAGCAGAGAGACCCAGTACTTC.

In regard to this clone: An end of the junction differs from the germline gene, which may be a read error. The chain couples TRBV30 to TRBJ1-1; a possible D gene is TRBD1 (5 bases). The CDR3 extends over 14 amino acids. Germline lookup yields CDR1 GTSNPN and CDR2 SVGIG (reference sequence). This chain's CDR3 is CAWSVKTVYTESFF. The CDR3 DNA reads TGTGCCTGGAGTGTAAAGACAGTATACACTGAATCTTTCTTT.

The rearrangement links TRBV5-1 to TRBJ2-5; the D is unclear. The CDR3 is 14 residues long. The germline V and J ends were trimmed by 4 bases and 5 bases, with 15 bases remaining between them. CDR1 and CDR2 from the germline V gene are SGHRS and YFSETQ. CDR3 DNA sequence: TGCGCCAGCAGCCCGCCGGAGAGCGTGGAGACCCAGTACTTC. It specifies CASSPPESVETQYF.

This chain connects TRBV7-9 to TRBJ2-1; TRBD1 matches at 9 bases. Germline lookup yields CDR1 SEHNR and CDR2 FQNEAQ (reference sequence). CDR3 size: 14 residues. Germline trimming cut 1 base from V and 7 bases from J; bases unmatched to any gene: 2. This chain's CDR3 is CASSLEQGANEQFF. The CDR3 region has the DNA TGTGCCAGCAGCTTAGAACAGGGGGCTAATGAGCAGTTCTTC.

This clone appeared once. The chain links TRBV6-5 to TRBJ1-2, with D perhaps TRBD1 (6 bases). V lost 5 bases to trimming and J lost 4 bases, with 14 bases between them. CDR3 length equals 14 residues. Germline V gene lookup returns CDR1 MNHEY and CDR2 SVGAGI. CDR3 protein: CASSPGQSFYGYTF. The CDR3 bases are TGTGCCAGCAGTCCAGGACAGAGTTTCTATGGCTACACCTTC.